The TCR beta chain described here comes from a study of cytotoxic CD8 clonotypes in ibrutinib-treated CLL. The CDR3 sequence is 14 residues long. Germline assignment: CDR1 SNHLY and CDR2 FYNNEI. The V gene lost 6 bases and the J gene lost 3 bases, with 12 bases spanning the gap. Some clones are missing from TCRdb's copy, which holds only in-frame ones; the method was immunoSEQ multiplex PCR. The sample lists roughly 11,000 clones; around 81% were seen once. This TCR came from a human donor with chronic lymphocytic leukemia. The input for sequencing was PBMCs, taken at disease progression, from a patient treated with ibrutinib. The chain uses TRBV2 and TRBJ1-3; perhaps TRBD1 as D (5 bases). The CDR3 here is CASSLGGVGNTIYF. Here the CDR3 DNA reads TGTGCCAGCAGCCTCGGGGGGGTTGGAAACACCATATATTTT.